This T cell receptor beta chain was sequenced for a study of blood T cell repertoires in COVID-19. This table comes from immunoSEQ multiplex PCR, and its TCRdb copy is limited to in-frame clones, with some not included. The sample consists of 19,000 or so clones, over 75% of them appearing once. Germline CDR1 is SNHLY and CDR2 is FYNNEI. The CDR3 consists of 14 residues. The ends were cut back, 9 bases at V and 7 bases at J, with 19 bases in the middle. This TCR was sampled from a human donor in a cohort sampled during active COVID-19. The chain combines TRBV2 with TRBJ2-1; TRBD2 is a possible D gene (7 bases). Sequencing input: peripheral blood. The CDR3 DNA reads TGTGCCAGTAGGGGGGGCGGGAGAGGTAATGAGCAGTTCTTC. Translation gives CASRGGGRGNEQFF.